The entry below gives a single TCR beta chain sequence along with its context. Antigen unknown. This CDR3 is built from 13 residues. Trimming pared 6 bases from V and 4 bases from J, leaving 13 bases between. Measured with immunoSEQ multiplex PCR; TCRdb has only the in-frame clones, and not every one. The sample has about 180,000 clones, 94% seen once. The sample comes from a study of T cell responses to AZD1222 COVID-19 vaccine. General study results and limits: Mostly white British, mostly female donors; authors suggested clonal diversity may be underestimated.

The J gene is TRBJ2-7, the V gene TRBV12-3 or TRBV12-4; possibly TRBD1 for D (6 bases). The sequence came from an adult who received the AZD1222 COVID-19 vaccine. This specimen was peripheral blood, taken 28 days after the second AZD1222 dose. The CDR3 region has the DNA TGTGCCAGCAGGTCAACAGGGCGGTACGAGCAGTACTTC. Protein sequence: CASRSTGRYEQYF.